Here is one TCR beta chain with its context. Its target is not known. Carrying UMI labels, the TRB cDNA libraries were prepared through 5' RACE. TCRdb re-called the 5' RACE reads and catalogs CDR3 proteins one per entry, DNA excluded. Found here are under 150,000 distinct CDR3 sequences; the top ten clones hold under 0.75%. The CDR3 loop spans 17 amino acids. In germline, CDR1 is LGHNA, CDR2 YNFKEQ. The data were obtained in a study of CXCR3-negative and CXCR3-positive naive CD8 T cells. The study, taken as a whole, reports: TRB CDR3 hydrophobicity was greater in CXCR3-positive naive cells than in CXCR3-negative naive cells.

This clonotype was obtained from a human donor in good health. Some clones in this sample may be carry-over from other donors' samples. Material: naive CXCR3+ CD8+ T cells from blood. The subset was: CD45RO-CCR7+CD27+CD95- naive CD8+ T cells expressing CXCR3 (TNR3+). V usage is TRBV4-2 and J usage is TRBJ2-3; TCRdb returns TRBD2, unconfirmable since there is no DNA. The CDR3 sequence is CASSQESAGPSTDTQYF.